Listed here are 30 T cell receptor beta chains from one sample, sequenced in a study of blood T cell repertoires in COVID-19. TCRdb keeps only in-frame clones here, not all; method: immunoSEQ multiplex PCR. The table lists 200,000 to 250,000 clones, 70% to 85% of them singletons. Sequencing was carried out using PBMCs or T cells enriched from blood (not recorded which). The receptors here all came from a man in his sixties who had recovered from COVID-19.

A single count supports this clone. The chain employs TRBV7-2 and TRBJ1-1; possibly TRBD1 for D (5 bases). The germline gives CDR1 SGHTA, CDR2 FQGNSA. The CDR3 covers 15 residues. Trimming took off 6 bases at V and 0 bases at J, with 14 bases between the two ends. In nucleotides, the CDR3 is TGTGCCAGCAGATCCGGGGGGAGCATGAACACTGAAGCTTTCTTT. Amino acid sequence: CASRSGGSMNTEAFF.

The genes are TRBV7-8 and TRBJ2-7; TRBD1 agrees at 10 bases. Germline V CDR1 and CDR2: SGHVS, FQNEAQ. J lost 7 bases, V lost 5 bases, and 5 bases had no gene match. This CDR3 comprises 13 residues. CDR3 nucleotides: TGTGCCAGCAGCCCAGACAGGGGGCGGGAGCAGTACTTC. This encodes CASSPDRGREQYF.

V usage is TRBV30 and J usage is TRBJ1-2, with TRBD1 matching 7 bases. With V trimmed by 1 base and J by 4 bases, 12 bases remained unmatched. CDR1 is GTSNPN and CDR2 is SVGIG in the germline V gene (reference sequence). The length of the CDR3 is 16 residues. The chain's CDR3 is CAWSAQGRGSIYGYTF. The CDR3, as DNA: TGTGCCTGGAGTGCACAGGGCAGGGGGAGTATCTATGGCTACACCTTC.

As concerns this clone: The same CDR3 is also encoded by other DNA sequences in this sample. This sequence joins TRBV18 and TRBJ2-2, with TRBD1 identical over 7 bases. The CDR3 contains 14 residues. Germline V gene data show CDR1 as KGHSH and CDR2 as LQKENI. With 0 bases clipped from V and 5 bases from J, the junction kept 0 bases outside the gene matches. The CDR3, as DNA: TGTGCCAGCTCACCACCGACAGGGACCGGGGAGCTGTTTTTT. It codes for CASSPPTGTGELFF.

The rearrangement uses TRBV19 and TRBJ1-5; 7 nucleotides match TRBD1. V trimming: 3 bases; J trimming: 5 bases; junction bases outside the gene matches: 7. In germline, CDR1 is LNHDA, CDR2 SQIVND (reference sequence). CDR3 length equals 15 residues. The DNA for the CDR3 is TGTGCCAGTAGTATTACCGGGACAGATTATCAGCCCCAGCATTTT. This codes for CASSITGTDYQPQHF.

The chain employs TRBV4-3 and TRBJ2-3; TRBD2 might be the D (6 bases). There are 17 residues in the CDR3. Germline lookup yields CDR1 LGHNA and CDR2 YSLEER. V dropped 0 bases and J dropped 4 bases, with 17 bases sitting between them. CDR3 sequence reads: CASSQDWRATPADTQYF. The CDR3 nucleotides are TGCGCCAGCAGCCAAGATTGGAGGGCCACCCCCGCAGATACGCAGTATTTT.

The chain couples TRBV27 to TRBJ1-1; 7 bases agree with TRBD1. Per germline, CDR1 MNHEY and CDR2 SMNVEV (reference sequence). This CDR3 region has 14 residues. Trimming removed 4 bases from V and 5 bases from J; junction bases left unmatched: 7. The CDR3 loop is CASSSQGWGTEAFF. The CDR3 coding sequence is TGTGCCAGCAGTTCACAGGGGTGGGGGACTGAAGCTTTCTTT.

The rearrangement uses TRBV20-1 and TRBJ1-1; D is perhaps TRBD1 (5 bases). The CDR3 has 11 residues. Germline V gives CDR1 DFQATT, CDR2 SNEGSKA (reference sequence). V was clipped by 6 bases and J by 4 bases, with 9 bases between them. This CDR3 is CSAKRGTEAFF. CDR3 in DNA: TGCAGTGCCAAAAGGGGCACTGAAGCTTTCTTT.

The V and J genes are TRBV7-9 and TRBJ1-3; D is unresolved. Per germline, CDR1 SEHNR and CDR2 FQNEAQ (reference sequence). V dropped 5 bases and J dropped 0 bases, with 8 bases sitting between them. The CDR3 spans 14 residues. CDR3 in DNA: TGTGCCAGCAGCCCCGCGGTCTCTGGAAACACCATATATTTT. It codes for CASSPAVSGNTIYF. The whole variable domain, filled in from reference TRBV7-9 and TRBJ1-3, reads DTGVSQNPRHKITKRGQNVTFRCDPISEHNRLYWYRQTLGQGPEFLTYFQNEAQLEKSRLLSDRFSAERPKGSFSTLEIQRTEQGDSAMYLCASSPAVSGNTIYFGEGSWLTVV.

The CDR3 here is CASSLALRVGETQYF. CDR3 DNA sequence: TGTGCCAGCAGCTTAGCCCTCAGGGTCGGGGAGACCCAGTACTTC. V is TRBV7-2 and J is TRBJ2-5; the D gene is possibly TRBD1 (5 bases). Trimming removed 0 bases at V and 5 bases at J, with 13 bases between. This CDR3 is 15 amino acids long. The germline V gene has CDR1 SGHTA and CDR2 FQGNSA.

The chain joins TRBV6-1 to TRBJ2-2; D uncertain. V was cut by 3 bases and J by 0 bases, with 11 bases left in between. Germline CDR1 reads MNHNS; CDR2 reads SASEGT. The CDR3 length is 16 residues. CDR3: CASSDLGRTNTGELFF. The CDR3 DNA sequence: TGTGCCAGCAGTGATCTCGGCAGGACGAACACCGGGGAGCTGTTTTTT.

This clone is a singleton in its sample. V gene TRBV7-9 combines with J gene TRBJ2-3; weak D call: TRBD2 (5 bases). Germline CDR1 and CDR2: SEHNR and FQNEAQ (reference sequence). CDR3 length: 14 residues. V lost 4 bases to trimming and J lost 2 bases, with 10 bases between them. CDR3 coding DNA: TGTGCCAGCAGCTCCGGACTCTTCACAGATACGCAGTATTTT. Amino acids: CASSSGLFTDTQYF.

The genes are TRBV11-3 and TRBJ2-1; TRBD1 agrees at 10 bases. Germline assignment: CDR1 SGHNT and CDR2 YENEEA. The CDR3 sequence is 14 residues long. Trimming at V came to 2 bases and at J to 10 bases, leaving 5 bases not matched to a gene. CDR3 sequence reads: CASSLYGGQGEQFF. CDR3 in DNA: TGTGCCAGCAGCTTATACGGGGGACAGGGGGAGCAGTTCTTC.

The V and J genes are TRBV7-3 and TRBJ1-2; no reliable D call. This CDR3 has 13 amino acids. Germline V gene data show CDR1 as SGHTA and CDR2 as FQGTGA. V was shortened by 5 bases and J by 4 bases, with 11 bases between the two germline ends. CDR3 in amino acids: CASSPRGVYGYTF. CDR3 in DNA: TGTGCCAGCAGCCCCCGCGGGGTCTATGGCTACACCTTC.

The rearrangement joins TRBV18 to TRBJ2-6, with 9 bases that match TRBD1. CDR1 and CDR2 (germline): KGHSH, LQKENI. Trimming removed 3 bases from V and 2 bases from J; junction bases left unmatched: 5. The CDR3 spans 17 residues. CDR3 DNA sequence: TGTGCCAGCTCACCGGACAGGGGCAGTACTGGGGCCAACGTCCTGACTTTC. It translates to CASSPDRGSTGANVLTF.

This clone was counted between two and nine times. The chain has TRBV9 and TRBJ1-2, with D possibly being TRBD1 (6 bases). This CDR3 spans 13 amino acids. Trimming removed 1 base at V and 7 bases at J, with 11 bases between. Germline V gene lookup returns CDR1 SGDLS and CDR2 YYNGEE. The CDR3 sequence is CASSVRDTSGYTF. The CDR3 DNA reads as TGTGCCAGCAGCGTAAGGGACACGTCTGGCTACACCTTC.

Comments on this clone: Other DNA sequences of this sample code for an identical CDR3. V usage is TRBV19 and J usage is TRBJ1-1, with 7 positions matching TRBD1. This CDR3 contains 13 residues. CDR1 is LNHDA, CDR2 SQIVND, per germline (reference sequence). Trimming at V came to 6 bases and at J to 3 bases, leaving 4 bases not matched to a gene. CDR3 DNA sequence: TGTGCCAGTAGAACTACAGGGGACACTGAAGCTTTCTTT. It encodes CASRTTGDTEAFF.

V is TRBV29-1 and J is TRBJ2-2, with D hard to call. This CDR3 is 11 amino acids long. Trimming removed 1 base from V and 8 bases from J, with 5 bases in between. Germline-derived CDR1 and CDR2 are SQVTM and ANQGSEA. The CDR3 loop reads CSVEVGGELFF. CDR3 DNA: TGCAGCGTTGAAGTCGGGGGGGAGCTGTTTTTT.

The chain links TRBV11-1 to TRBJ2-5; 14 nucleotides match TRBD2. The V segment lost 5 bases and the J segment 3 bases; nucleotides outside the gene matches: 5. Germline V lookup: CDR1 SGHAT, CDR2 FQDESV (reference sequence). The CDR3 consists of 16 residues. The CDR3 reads CASSPRLAGGEETQYF. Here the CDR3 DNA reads TGTGCCAGCAGCCCACGACTAGCGGGGGGGGAAGAGACCCAGTACTTC.

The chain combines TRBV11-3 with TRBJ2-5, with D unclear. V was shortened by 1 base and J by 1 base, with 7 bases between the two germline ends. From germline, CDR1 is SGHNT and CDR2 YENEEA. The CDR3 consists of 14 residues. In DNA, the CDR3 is TGTGCCAGCAGCTTAGTAGCCAGCCAAGAGACCCAGTACTTC. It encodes CASSLVASQETQYF.

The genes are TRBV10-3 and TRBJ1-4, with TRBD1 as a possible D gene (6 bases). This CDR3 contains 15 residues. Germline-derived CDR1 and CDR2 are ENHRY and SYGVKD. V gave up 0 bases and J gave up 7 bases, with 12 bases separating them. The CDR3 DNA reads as TGTGCCATCAGTGAGTCGTCGGGGGGCGGTGAAAAACTGTTTTTT. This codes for CAISESSGGGEKLFF.

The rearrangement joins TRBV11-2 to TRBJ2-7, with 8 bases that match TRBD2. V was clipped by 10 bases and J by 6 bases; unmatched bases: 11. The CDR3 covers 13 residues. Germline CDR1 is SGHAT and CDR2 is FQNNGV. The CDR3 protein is CANAENRGGEQYF. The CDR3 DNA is TGTGCCAATGCTGAAAACCGGGGGGGCGAGCAGTACTTC.

The CDR3 protein is CASSLGLGGWNTGELFF. Written as DNA, the CDR3 is TGTGCCAGCAGCTTAGGGTTGGGCGGGTGGAACACCGGGGAGCTGTTTTTT. This chain joins TRBV11-3 and TRBJ2-2; tentatively, D is TRBD2 (5 bases). V was clipped by 1 base and J by 1 base, with 13 bases between them. CDR1 is SGHNT and CDR2 is YENEEA in the germline V gene. CDR3 length: 17 residues.

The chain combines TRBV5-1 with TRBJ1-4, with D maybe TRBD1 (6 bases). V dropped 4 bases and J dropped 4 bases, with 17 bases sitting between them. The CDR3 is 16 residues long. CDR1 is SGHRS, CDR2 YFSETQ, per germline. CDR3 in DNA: TGCGCCAGCAGCCCCCCCTCGACAGGACTTAATGAAAAACTGTTTTTT. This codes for CASSPPSTGLNEKLFF.

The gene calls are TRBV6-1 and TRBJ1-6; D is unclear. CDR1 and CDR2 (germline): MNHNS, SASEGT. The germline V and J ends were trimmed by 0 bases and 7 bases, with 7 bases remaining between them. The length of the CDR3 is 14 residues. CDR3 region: CASSEAAENSPLHF. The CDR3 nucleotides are TGTGCCAGCAGTGAAGCGGCGGAAAATTCACCCCTCCACTTT.

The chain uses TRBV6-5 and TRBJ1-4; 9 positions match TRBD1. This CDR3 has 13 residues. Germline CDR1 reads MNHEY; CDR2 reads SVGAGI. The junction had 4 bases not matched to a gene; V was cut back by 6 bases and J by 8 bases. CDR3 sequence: CASSRQGGEKLFF. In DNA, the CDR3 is TGTGCCAGCAGCAGACAGGGGGGGGAAAAACTGTTTTTT.

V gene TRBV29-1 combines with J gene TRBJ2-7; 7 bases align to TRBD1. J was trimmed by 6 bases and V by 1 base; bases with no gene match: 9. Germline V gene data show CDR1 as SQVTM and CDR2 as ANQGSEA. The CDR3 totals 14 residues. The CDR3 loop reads CSVEVGEGALEQYF. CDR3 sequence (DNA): TGCAGCGTTGAAGTTGGAGAGGGGGCTCTCGAGCAGTACTTC.

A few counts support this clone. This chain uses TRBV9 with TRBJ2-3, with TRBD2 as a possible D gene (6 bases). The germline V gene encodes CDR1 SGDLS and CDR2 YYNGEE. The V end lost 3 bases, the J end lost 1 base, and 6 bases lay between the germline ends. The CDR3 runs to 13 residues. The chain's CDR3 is CASSGGGTDTQYF. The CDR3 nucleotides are TGTGCCAGCAGCGGGGGGGGCACAGATACGCAGTATTTT.

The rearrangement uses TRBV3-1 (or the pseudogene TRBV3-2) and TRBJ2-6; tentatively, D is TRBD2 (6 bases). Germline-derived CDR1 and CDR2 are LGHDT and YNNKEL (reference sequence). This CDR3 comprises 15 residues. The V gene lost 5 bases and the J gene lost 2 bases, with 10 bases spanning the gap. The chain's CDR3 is CASSLVAAGANVLTF. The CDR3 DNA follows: TGTGCCAGCAGCTTAGTAGCGGCTGGGGCCAACGTCCTGACTTTC.

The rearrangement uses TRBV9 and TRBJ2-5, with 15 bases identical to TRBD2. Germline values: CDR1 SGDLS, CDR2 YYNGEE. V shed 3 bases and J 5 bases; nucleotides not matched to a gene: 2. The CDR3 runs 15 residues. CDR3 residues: CASSEGLAGGETQYF. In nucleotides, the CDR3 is TGTGCCAGCAGCGAAGGACTAGCGGGGGGGGAGACCCAGTACTTC. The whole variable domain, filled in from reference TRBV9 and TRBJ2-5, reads DSGVTQTPKHLITATGQRVTLRCSPRSGDLSVYWYQQSLDQGLQFLIQYYNGEERAKGNILERFSAQQFPDLHSELNLSSLELGDSALYFCASSEGLAGGETQYFGPGTRLLVL.